This TCR beta chain was documented in a study of T cells in Graves' hyperthyroidism and ophthalmopathy. There were TCR beta CDR3 regions amplified from RNA transcripts. The HTBI primer set served for first-round RT-PCR of the TCR CDR3. TCRdb re-derived calls from the multiplex PCR reads in MiXCR, one entry per CDR3 protein. The data show under 650,000 distinct CDR3 sequences, around 15% seen once. General study results and limits: Researchers found most expanded thyroid clonotypes above 0.001 in blood as well.

In regard to this clonotype: The antigen remains undetermined.

This CDR3 region has 17 residues. Germline trimming cut 6 bases from V and 1 base from J; bases unmatched to any gene: 9. The germline V gene encodes CDR1 DFQATT and CDR2 SNEGSKA (reference sequence). Source material: blood. V and J are TRBV20-1 and TRBJ2-7, with 16 bases that match TRBD2. This TCR came from a woman between 25 and 40 years old with Graves' hyperthyroidism. CDR3 loop: CSARGLAGGPRSYEQYF. The CDR3 DNA is TGCAGTGCCCGGGGACTAGCGGGAGGGCCTAGGTCCTACGAGCAGTACTTC.